Included here is one TCR beta chain sequence, with context. The CDR3 is 14 amino acids. The ends lost 4 bases at V and 3 bases at J; junction bases unmatched: 5. Germline V gene data show CDR1 as MGHRA and CDR2 as YSYEKL. Measured with immunoSEQ multiplex PCR; TCRdb has only the in-frame clones, and not every one. The repertoire includes approximately 240,000 clones, 85% to 90% of them detected once, and under 3.5% sits in the top ten. The data derive from a study of blood T cell repertoires in COVID-19. This chain joins TRBV4-1 and TRBJ1-2; 7 bases agree with TRBD1. This receptor was identified in a woman aged 18-29 years in a cohort exposed to, infected with or recovered from COVID-19 (not recorded which). Sequences were obtained from PBMCs or T cells enriched from blood (not recorded which). CDR3 in amino acids: CASSLTGVDYGYTF. The DNA of the CDR3 is TGCGCCAGCAGCCTCACAGGGGTAGACTATGGCTACACCTTC.